The T cell receptor beta chain under discussion was sequenced for a study of CD8 T cells in ankylosing spondylitis. The study's findings and limits: The clones that were linked to disease were reported to be significantly enriched in matched synovial fluid samples from ankylosing spondylitis patients. Disease-associated clones were CD8+ and fairly uncommon in peripheral blood. Past research had described some motif variants in reactive arthritis synovial fluid and blood. What seemed typical of ankylosing spondylitis blood was a TCR beta motif built from about 8 highly homologous variants.

V was shortened by 4 bases and J by 4 bases, with 23 bases between the two germline ends. CDR3 length: 18 residues. This clonotype was detected ten times or more. Antigen unknown. Each TCR beta library was made by quantitative 5'-RACE that incorporated molecular barcodes. TCRdb re-called the 5' RACE reads with MiXCR, one entry per CDR3 protein. This sample has a few hundred thousand distinct CDR3 sequences, with 12% found just once. The chain links TRBV12-3 or TRBV12-4 to TRBJ1-3; D possibly corresponds to TRBD1 (5 bases). The clonotype was recovered from a male donor with ankylosing spondylitis. Sequenced sample: blood, either unsorted or a sorted T cell fraction (not recorded which). The CDR3 DNA reads TGTGCCAGCAGTTCTCGGGACGGACAAGTTGTGGCGGGAAACACCATATATTTT. Residues: CASSSRDGQVVAGNTIYF.